The T cell receptor (beta chain) under discussion was sequenced for a study of blood T cell repertoires in COVID-19. Using immunoSEQ multiplex PCR, the repertoire was profiled, and TCRdb retains in-frame clones only, with some absent. The sample shows over 80,000 clones, around 87% of them seen only once. V was shortened by 0 bases and J by 3 bases, with 10 bases between the two germline ends. The length of the CDR3 is 15 residues. CDR1 and CDR2 from the germline V gene are KGHSH and LQKENI. The sequenced sample was peripheral blood. The receptor was derived from a human donor in a cohort sampled during active COVID-19. V and J are TRBV18 and TRBJ2-3; weak D call: TRBD1 (6 bases). CDR3 sequence: CASSPPFQGTDTQYF. The CDR3 DNA reads TGTGCCAGCTCACCACCGTTCCAGGGGACAGATACGCAGTATTTT.